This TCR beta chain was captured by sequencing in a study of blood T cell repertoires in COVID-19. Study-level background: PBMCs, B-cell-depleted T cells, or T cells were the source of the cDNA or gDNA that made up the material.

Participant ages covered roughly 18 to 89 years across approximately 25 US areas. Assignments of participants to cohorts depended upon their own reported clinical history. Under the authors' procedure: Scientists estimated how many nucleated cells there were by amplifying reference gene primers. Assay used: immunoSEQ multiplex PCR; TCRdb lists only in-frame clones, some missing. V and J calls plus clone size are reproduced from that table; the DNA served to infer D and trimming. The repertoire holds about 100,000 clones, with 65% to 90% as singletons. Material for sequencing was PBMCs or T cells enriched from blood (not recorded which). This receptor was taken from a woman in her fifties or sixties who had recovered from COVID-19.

CDR3 coding DNA: TGCGCCAGCGGCGACCCTCCTGGGGGGGCAATTGGCTATGGCTACACCTTC. Protein sequence: CASGDPPGGAIGYGYTF. The chain carries TRBV5-1 and TRBJ1-2, with D perhaps TRBD1 (6 bases). The germline V and J ends were trimmed by 7 bases and 4 bases, with 26 bases remaining between them. CDR3 length equals 17 residues. Germline V gene data show CDR1 as SGHRS and CDR2 as YFSETQ. Full variable domain (missing parts from reference TRBV5-1 and TRBJ1-2): KAGVTQTPRYLIKTRGQQVTLSCSPISGHRSVSWYQQTPGQGLQFLFEYFSETQRNKGNFPGRFSGRQFSNSRSEMNVSTLELGDSALYLCASGDPPGGAIGYGYTFGSGTRLTVV.